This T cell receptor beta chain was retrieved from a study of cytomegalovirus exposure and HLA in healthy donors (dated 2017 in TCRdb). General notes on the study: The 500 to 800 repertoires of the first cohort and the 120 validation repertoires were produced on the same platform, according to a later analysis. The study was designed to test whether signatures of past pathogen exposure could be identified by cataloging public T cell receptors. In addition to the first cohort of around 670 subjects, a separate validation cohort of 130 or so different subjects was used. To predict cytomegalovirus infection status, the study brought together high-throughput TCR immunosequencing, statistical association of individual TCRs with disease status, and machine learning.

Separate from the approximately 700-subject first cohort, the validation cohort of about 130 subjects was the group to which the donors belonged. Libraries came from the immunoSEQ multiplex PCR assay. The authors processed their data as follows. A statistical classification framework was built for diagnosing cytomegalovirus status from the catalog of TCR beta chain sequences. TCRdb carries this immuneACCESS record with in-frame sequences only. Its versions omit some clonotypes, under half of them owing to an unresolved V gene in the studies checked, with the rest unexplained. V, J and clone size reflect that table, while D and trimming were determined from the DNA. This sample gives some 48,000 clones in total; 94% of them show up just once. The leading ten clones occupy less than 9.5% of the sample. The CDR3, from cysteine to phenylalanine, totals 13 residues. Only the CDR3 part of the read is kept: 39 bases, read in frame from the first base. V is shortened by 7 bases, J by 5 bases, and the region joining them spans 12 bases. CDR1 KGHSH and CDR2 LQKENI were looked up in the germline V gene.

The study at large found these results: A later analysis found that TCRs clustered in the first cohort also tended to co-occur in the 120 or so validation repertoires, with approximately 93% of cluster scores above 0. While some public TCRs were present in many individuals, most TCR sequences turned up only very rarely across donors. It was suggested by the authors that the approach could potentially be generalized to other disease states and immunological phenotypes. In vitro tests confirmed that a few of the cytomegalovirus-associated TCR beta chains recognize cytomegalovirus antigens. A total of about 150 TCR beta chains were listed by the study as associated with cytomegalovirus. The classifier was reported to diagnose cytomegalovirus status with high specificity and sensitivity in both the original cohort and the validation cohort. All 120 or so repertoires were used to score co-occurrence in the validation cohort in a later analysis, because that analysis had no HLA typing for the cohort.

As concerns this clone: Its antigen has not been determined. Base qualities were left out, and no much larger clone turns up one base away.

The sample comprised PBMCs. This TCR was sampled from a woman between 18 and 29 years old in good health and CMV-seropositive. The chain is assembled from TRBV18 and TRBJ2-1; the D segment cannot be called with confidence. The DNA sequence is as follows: TGTGCCAGCTTCCGGGTCCAGAACAATGAGCAGTTCTTC. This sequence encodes CASFRVQNNEQFF. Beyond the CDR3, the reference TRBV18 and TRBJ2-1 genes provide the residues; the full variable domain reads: NAGVMQNPRHLVRRRGQEARLRCSPMKGHSHVYWYRQLPEEGLKFMVYLQKENIIDESGMPKERFSAEFPKEGPSILRIQQVVRGDSAAYFCASFRVQNNEQFFGPGTRLTVL.